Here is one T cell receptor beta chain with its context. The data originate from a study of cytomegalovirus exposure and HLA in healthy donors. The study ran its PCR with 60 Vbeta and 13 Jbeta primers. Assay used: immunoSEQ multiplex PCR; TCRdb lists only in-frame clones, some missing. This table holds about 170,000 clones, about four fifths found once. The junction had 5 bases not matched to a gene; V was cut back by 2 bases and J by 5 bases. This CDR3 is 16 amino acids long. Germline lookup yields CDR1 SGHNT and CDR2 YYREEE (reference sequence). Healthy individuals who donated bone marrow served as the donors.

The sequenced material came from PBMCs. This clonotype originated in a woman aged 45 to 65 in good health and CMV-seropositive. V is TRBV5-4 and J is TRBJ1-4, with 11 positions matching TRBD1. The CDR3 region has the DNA TGTGCCAGCAGCTTTCGGACAGGGGGCGCGAATGAAAAACTGTTTTTT. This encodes CASSFRTGGANEKLFF.